This entry lists 4 T cell receptor beta chains sequenced from one sample in a study of CD8 T cells in Susac syndrome. RNA totalling roughly 0.45 to 1 ug underwent reverse transcription with random hexamers. TCRdb reanalysed the immunoSEQ multiplex PCR reads using MiXCR and keeps one entry per CDR3 protein. The sample has roughly 190,000 distinct CDR3 sequences, about 94% seen once; the top ten hold approximately 0.089%. Sequenced sample: CD4+ T cells from PBMCs. Receptors were obtained from a human donor with Susac syndrome.

The chain is built from TRBV11-2 and TRBJ2-3, with D unclear. This CDR3 has 12 residues. V dropped 1 base and J dropped 7 bases, with 6 bases sitting between them. Germline assignment: CDR1 SGHAT and CDR2 FQNNGV. The CDR3 DNA sequence: TGTGCCAGCAGCTTAGGGGGTTATACGCAGTATTTT. Its translation is CASSLGGYTQYF.

V is TRBV6-5 and J is TRBJ2-6, with D possibly TRBD1 on 6 matching bases. Deletions cut 6 bases from V and 2 bases from J, with 11 bases between. The CDR3 sequence is 15 residues long. CDR1 is MNHEY, CDR2 SVGAGI, per germline. CDR3 sequence (DNA): TGTGCCAGCAGCCGACCAGGGGCTGGGGCCAACGTCCTGACTTTC. Encoded protein: CASSRPGAGANVLTF.

V and J are TRBV6-1 and TRBJ2-5; 11 bases agree with TRBD2. From germline, CDR1 is MNHNS and CDR2 SASEGT. The trim removed 1 base at V and 4 bases at J, leaving 8 bases unmatched. This CDR3 is 17 amino acids long. The CDR3, as DNA: TGTGCCAGCAGTGAAGTATTTGGGCTAGCGGGGGGAGAGACCCAGTACTTC. Encoded protein: CASSEVFGLAGGETQYF.

The V gene is TRBV19, the J gene TRBJ2-2, with a weak D call TRBD1 (5 bases). This CDR3 region has 13 residues. V lost 9 bases and J lost 0, with 8 bases in between. Per the germline V gene, CDR1 is LNHDA and CDR2 is SQIVND (reference sequence). The CDR3 bases are TGTGCCAGAGGACATCCGAACACCGGGGAGCTGTTTTTT. This codes for CARGHPNTGELFF.